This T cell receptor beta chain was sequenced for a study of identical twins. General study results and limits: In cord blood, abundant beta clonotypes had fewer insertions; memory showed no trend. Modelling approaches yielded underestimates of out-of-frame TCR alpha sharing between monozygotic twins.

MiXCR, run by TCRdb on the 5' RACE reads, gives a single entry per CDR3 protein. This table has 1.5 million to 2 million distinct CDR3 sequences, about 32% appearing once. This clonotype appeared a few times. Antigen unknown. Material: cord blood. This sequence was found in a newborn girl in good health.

The CDR3 here is CATSDSWTGFYEQYF. The CDR3 DNA reads TGTGCCACCAGTGATTCATGGACAGGGTTCTACGAGCAGTACTTC. This sequence joins TRBV24-1 and TRBJ2-7, with 8 bases identical to TRBD1. Trimming removed 2 bases from V and 3 bases from J; junction bases left unmatched: 5. Germline CDR1 is KGHDR and CDR2 is SFDVKD. The CDR3 has 15 residues.